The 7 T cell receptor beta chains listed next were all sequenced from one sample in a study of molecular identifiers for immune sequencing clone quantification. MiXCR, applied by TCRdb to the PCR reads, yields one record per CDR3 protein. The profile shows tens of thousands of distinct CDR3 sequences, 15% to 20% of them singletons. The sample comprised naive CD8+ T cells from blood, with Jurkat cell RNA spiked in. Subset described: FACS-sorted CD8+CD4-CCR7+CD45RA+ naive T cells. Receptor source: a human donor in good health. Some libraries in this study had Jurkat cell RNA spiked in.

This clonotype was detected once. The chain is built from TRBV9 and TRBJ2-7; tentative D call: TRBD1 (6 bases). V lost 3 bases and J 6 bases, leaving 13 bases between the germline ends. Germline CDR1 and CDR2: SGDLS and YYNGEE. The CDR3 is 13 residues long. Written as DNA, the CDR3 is TGTGCCAGCAGCGACCCATTAGGGGGCGAGCAGTACTTC. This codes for CASSDPLGGEQYF.

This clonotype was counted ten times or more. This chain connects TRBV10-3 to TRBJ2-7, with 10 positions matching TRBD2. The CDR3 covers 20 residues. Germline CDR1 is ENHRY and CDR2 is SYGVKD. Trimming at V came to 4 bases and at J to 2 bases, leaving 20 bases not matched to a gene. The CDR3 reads CAISGEDLAGALLEPYEQYF. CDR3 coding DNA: TGTGCCATCAGTGGAGAGGATCTAGCGGGAGCCCTATTAGAACCCTACGAGCAGTACTTC.

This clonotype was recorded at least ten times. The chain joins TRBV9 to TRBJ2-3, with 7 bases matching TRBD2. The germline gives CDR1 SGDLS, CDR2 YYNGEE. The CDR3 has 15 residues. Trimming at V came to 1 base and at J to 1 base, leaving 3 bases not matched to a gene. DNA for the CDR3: TGTGCCAGCAGCGTAAGCGGGAAAGGCACAGATACGCAGTATTTT. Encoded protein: CASSVSGKGTDTQYF.

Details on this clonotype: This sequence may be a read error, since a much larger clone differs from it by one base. CDR3 residues: CASSSGGGPCEQYF. The CDR3 DNA is TGTGCCAGTAGTTCGGGAGGGGGGCCCTGCGAGCAGTACTTC. The chain links TRBV19 to TRBJ2-7; 8 bases are shared with TRBD2. The V segment lost 5 bases and the J segment 6 bases; nucleotides outside the gene matches: 9. Looked up from germline, CDR1 is LNHDA and CDR2 is SQIVND (reference sequence). CDR3 length: 14 residues.

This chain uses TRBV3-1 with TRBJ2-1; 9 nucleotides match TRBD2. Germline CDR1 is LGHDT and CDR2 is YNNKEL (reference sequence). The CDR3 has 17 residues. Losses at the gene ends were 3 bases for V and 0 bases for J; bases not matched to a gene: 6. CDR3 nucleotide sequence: TGTGCCAGCAGCCAGCGGAGCGGGAGGTCCTCCTACAATGAGCAGTTCTTC. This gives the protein CASSQRSGRSSYNEQFF.

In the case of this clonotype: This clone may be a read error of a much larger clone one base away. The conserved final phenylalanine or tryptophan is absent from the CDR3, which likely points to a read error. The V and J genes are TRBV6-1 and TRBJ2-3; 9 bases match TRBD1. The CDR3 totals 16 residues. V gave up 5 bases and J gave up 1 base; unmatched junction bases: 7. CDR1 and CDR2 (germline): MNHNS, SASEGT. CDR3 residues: CASSPGQGGGTDTQYS. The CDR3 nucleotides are TGTGCCAGCAGTCCGGGACAGGGCGGAGGCACAGATACGCAGTATTCT.

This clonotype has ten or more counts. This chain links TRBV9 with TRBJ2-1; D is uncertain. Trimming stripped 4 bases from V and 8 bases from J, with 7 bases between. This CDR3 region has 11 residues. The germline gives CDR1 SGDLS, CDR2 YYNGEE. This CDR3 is CASSSRDEQFF. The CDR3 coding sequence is TGTGCCAGCAGCAGTAGGGATGAGCAGTTCTTC. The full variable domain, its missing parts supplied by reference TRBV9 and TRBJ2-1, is DSGVTQTPKHLITATGQRVTLRCSPRSGDLSVYWYQQSLDQGLQFLIQYYNGEERAKGNILERFSAQQFPDLHSELNLSSLELGDSALYFCASSSRDEQFFGPGTRLTVL.